This TCR beta chain comes out of a study of siplizumab effects on memory and regulatory T cells. Only in-frame clones appear in the TCRdb table, and some are missing; sequencing was by immunoSEQ multiplex PCR. The sample records some 100,000 clones, roughly 93% being singletons. The CDR3 totals 13 residues. V lost 3 bases and J 8 bases, leaving 11 bases between the germline ends. Germline CDR1 is SGDLS and CDR2 is YYNGEE. As concerns this clone: Antigen specificity is unknown.

Study observations and caveats: The naive T cell population seemed more diverse than memory cells and seemed a major contributor to the alloresponse. Siplizumab cultures yielded proliferating Tregs whose suppressive function was not confirmed.

What was sequenced was CD8+ T cells sorted from blood. V gene TRBV9 combines with J gene TRBJ2-2, with D perhaps matching TRBD2 (6 bases). This receptor was taken from a human donor in good health. CDR3 sequence reads: CASSGGGRGELFF. The CDR3 nucleotides read TGTGCCAGCAGCGGCGGAGGGAGGGGGGAGCTGTTTTTT.